This T cell receptor beta chain is from a study of blood T cell repertoires in COVID-19 (dated by TCRdb to about 2020). A note on the overall study: Samples covering the acute and convalescent phases of COVID-19 were provided by collaborators in the United States, Italy and Spain. The prospective study material was composed of cDNA or gDNA derived from T cells, B-cell-depleted T cells, or PBMCs. The dataset comprised deeply sampled blood TCRbeta repertoires from subjects exposed to, actively infected with, or recovered from COVID-19. The repertoires were released in a freely available public database intended as a resource for research on the immune response to SARS-CoV-2. Samples were obtained from the ongoing ImmuneRACE study (first 160 participants) and from over 1,000 subjects provided by 6 global collaborators. Nearly every sample came with metadata listing a de-identified subject ID, COVID-19 status, age in years and sex. Where available, HLA class I and class II types were taken from metadata supplied by the sample provider and were not determined by assay-based typing. Study-wide conclusions, independent of this receptor: Clinical and demographic metadata were provided uncurated, with the amount varying by source and participant.

The collaborating institutions used their own protocols to collect whole blood in K2EDTA tubes. For TCRbeta analysis, collaborators shipped samples as frozen whole blood, isolated PBMCs, or DNA extracted from either of those sample types. Its CDR3 holds 17 amino acids, cysteine through phenylalanine. Only the CDR3 region is kept as DNA, spanning 51 bases read in frame from base 1. CDR1 and CDR2, looked up from the germline V gene, are SGHDT and YYEEEE. V is reduced by 2 bases and J by 5 bases, leaving a spacing of 22 bases between them. A remark on this clone: Its cognate antigen has yet to be identified. No base quality information exists; no much larger clone differs at one position.

TCRbeta CDR3 regions were amplified from genomic DNA using the immunoSEQ Assay, a bias-controlled multiplex PCR. In the authors' own workflow: Nucleated cell counts per sample were estimated from amplification of reference gene primers within the assay. To quantify the absolute abundance of each unique TCRbeta CDR3 rearrangement, sequence reads were collapsed and filtered. For each sample, productive Simpson clonality was calculated as the square root of Simpson's diversity index over productive rearrangements. TCRdb re-hosts the immuneACCESS table, in-frame sequences only. Its copies lack some clones; in the studies checked, an unresolved V gene accounts for under half of them, and the cause for the rest is not known. V and J calls plus clone size are reproduced from that table; the DNA served to infer D and trimming. The table for this sample lists approximately 270,000 clones; 75% to 90% of them were counted only once. The top ten constitute 2.2% of the sample.

The sequence was obtained from a man aged 50 or older with acute or convalescent COVID-19. What was sequenced was peripheral blood. The chain couples TRBV5-6 to TRBJ2-5; the D gene is possibly TRBD1, with 8 bases matching. CDR3 loop: CASSLSGTGARGETQYF. The nucleotide sequence is given as TGTGCCAGCAGCTTATCTGGGACAGGCGCGCGGGGGGAGACCCAGTACTTC.